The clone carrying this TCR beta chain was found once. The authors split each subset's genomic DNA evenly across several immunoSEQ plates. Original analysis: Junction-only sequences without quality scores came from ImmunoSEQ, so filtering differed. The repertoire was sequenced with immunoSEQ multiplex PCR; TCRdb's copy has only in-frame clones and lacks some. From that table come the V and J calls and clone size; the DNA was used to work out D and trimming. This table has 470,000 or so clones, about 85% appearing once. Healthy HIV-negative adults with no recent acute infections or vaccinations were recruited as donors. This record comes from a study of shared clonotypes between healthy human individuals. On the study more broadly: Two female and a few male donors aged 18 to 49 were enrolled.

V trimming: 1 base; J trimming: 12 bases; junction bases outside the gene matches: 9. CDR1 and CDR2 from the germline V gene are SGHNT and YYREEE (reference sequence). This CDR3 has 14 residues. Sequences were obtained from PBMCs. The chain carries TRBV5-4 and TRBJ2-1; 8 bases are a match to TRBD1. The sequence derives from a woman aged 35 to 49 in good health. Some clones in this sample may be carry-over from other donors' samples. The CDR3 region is CASSLSGQARWQFF. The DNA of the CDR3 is TGTGCCAGCAGCTTGTCGGGACAGGCCCGTTGGCAGTTCTTC.